A selection of T cell receptor beta chains follows, all from one sample in a study of vaccination and CD4 T cells after COVID-19. These receptors lack a known antigen. In TCRdb, the PCR reads were re-called with MiXCR into one record per CDR3 protein. The sample consists of approximately 1,600 distinct CDR3 sequences, almost 70% of them appearing once. Sequenced material: CD4+ T cells from blood, cultured in vitro, taken after SARS-CoV-2 vaccination. The origin of the receptors is a human donor who had recovered from COVID-19. CDR3s include the opening cysteine and the closing phenylalanine or tryptophan. D genes are given only for firm matches. Only some rows state a clone size, as once, few, many or a class for expanded clones.

clone size,D gene,J gene,V gene,CDR3 protein,CDR3 DNA
few,TRBD1,TRBJ1-1,TRBV27,CASSPRDSGTEAFF,TGTGCCAGCAGTCCCCGGGACAGTGGGACTGAAGCTTTCTTT
.,.,TRBJ1-5,TRBV4-1,CASSHPPRNQPQHF,TGCGCCAGCAGCCATCCCCCCCGGAATCAGCCCCAGCATTTT
.,.,TRBJ1-5,TRBV20-1,CSASVGTQPQHF,TGCAGTGCTAGCGTAGGAACTCAGCCCCAGCATTTT
medium-sized,.,TRBJ2-6,TRBV15,CATSSRPSGANVLTF,TGTGCCACCAGCAGTCGGCCCTCTGGGGCCAACGTCCTGACTTTC
.,TRBD1,TRBJ1-5,TRBV28,CASSWQGQVSNQPQHF,TGTGCCAGCAGTTGGCAGGGACAGGTTAGCAATCAGCCCCAGCATTTT
.,TRBD2,TRBJ2-3,TRBV4-1,CASSQAVAGGPTDTQYF,TGCGCCAGCAGCCAAGCCGTGGCGGGGGGGCCCACAGATACGCAGTATTTT
.,.,TRBJ2-2,TRBV7-2,CASSTGGTGELFF,TGTGCCAGCAGTACCGGGGGCACCGGGGAGCTGTTTTTT
.,.,TRBJ1-1,TRBV7-9,CASSPEDRRNTEAFF,TGTGCCAGCAGCCCCGAGGACAGAAGAAACACTGAAGCTTTCTTT
once,TRBD2,TRBJ2-5,TRBV7-8,CASSPGRSGGRETQYF,TGTGCCAGCAGCCCCGGCCGTAGCGGGGGCAGGGAGACCCAGTACTTC
.,.,TRBJ2-7,TRBV20-1,CSAGGGTYEQYF,TGCAGTGCTGGGGGTGGGACCTACGAGCAGTACTTC
.,.,TRBJ2-2,TRBV6-5,CASSYSRMEVGLVTGELFF,TGTGCCAGCAGTTACTCGAGAATGGAGGTGGGCTTGGTCACCGGGGAGCTGTTTTTT
few,.,TRBJ1-6,TRBV1,CTSSLRSLRSSYNSPLHF,TGCACCAGCAGCCTTCGGTCGCTCAGGAGCTCCTATAATTCACCCCTCCACTTT
.,.,TRBJ2-1,TRBV25-1,CASSGGASYNEQFF,TGTGCCAGCAGCGGGGGCGCCTCCTACAATGAGCAGTTCTTC
large,.,TRBJ1-2,TRBV20-1,CSARAKDTNYGYTF,TGCAGTGCTAGAGCGAAGGACACAAACTATGGCTACACCTTC
.,.,TRBJ1-3,TRBV20-1,CSADSGGSSGNTIYF,TGCAGTGCCGACTCCGGAGGGTCCTCTGGAAACACCATATATTTT
.,.,TRBJ2-2,TRBV12-3/TRBV12-4,CASSLGVNTGELFF,TGTGCCAGCAGTTTGGGGGTGAACACCGGGGAGCTGTTTTTT
.,.,TRBJ1-1,TRBV7-9,CASSLGQGYWTEAFF,TGTGCCAGCAGCTTGGGTCAGGGATATTGGACTGAAGCTTTCTTT
.,.,TRBJ2-7,TRBV5-1,CASSLRQGGNEQYF,TGCGCCAGCAGCTTGCGGCAGGGCGGTAACGAGCAGTACTTC
few,.,TRBJ1-5,TRBV6-2/TRBV6-3,CASSTSGGGQPQHF,TGTGCCAGCAGTACGTCCGGGGGCGGGCAGCCCCAGCATTTT